The clone carrying this T cell receptor beta chain was counted at least ten times. cDNA was made by 5'RACE with 10-nucleotide random UMIs. Whenever a sequencing run was performed, it yielded over 160 million TCR-beta sequences from 15-18 subjects. TCRdb reprocessed the 5' RACE reads with MiXCR, giving one entry per CDR3 protein. The sample lists 55,000 to 75,000 distinct CDR3 sequences; roughly 4.9% were seen once. The CDR3 is 14 amino acids. V lost 0 bases and J lost 6, with 8 bases in between. The germline V gene encodes CDR1 MNHEY and CDR2 SVGAGI. These data originate in a study of neurological immune-mediated disorders. Overall study context: There were approximately 35 multiple sclerosis patients. Of these, roughly 30 had relapsing-remitting MS and 3 had secondary progressive MS.

The source of this sequence is a human donor with multiple sclerosis. The donor label of this sample is uncertain. Sequencing was done on a sample of PBMCs. The chain couples TRBV6-5 to TRBJ2-2; no definite D call. The CDR3 loop is CASSYSPAAGELFF. The DNA for the CDR3 is TGTGCCAGCAGTTACTCTCCCGCCGCCGGGGAGCTGTTTTTT.